This T cell receptor (beta chain) is from a study of Graves' ophthalmopathy and Graves' hyperthyroidism. Study-level points and caveats: Built on 13 signatures, a model told ophthalmopathy apart from stable hyperthyroidism with about 85% sensitivity and almost 84% specificity. Blood samples also showed most expanded thyroid clonotypes exceeding 0.001 frequency.

The germline V gene encodes CDR1 LGHDT and CDR2 YNNKEL (reference sequence). The CDR3 is 16 residues long. In the case of this clonotype: Its target is not known. One junction end disagrees with the germline gene, perhaps due to a read error.

For donors with ophthalmopathy, the disease showed moderate-to-severe activity, reached CAS ≥3 and NOSPECS ≥4, and had lasted under 3 months. The starting material, approximately 9.7 ml of fresh peripheral blood, provided the PBMCs. The sequenced template was RNA, covering the TCR beta CDR3 region. First-round RT-PCR used HTBI primers; second-round multiplex PCR followed. One entry per CDR3 protein results from TCRdb running MiXCR on the multiplex PCR reads. The table shows approximately 480,000 distinct CDR3 sequences, with around an eighth occurring only once. Material for sequencing was blood. This receptor was taken from a woman in her twenties or thirties with Graves' ophthalmopathy. The genes are TRBV3-1 and TRBJ2-7; D not resolved. In DNA, the CDR3 is TGTGCCAGCAGCCAAGATGGGCAGGTGAACTCCTACGATCAGTACTTC. Its protein is CASSQDGQVNSYDQYF.